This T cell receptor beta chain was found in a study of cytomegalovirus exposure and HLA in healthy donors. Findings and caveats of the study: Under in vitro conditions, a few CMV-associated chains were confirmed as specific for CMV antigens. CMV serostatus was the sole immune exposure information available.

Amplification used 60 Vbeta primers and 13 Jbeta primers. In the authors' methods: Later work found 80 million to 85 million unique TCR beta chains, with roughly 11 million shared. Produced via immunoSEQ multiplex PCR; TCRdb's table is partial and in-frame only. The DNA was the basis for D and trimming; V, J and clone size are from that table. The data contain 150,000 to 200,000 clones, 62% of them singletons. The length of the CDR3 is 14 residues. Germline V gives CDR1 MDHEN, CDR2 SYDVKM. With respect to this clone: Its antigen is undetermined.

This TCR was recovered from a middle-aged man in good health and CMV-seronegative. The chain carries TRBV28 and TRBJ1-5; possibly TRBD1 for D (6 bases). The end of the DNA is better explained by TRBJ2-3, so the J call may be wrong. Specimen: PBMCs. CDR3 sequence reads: CASSPRGSNQPQYF. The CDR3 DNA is TGTGCCAGCAGTCCCAGGGGTAGCAATCAGCCCCAGTATTTT.